What follows describes a single T cell receptor (beta chain). This sample was taken from a study of blood T cell repertoires in COVID-19. Study summary: The origin of the acute and convalescent COVID-19 samples was the United States, Italy and Spain. From T cells, B-cell-depleted T cells, or PBMCs came the material, which was cDNA or gDNA.

In germline, CDR1 is SGHAT, CDR2 FQNNGV. CDR3 length: 14 residues. V shed 5 bases, J shed 6 bases, and the junction held 5 bases outside the gene matches. In the authors' workflow: By means of reference gene primer amplification, nucleated cell counts were estimated. Libraries were prepared by immunoSEQ multiplex PCR; TCRdb keeps only in-frame clonotypes and omits some of them. That table is the source of V, J and clone size, and D and trimming were worked out from the DNA. In the table there are 170,000 or so clones, about three quarters of which are singletons. Sample: peripheral blood. This receptor was obtained from a woman aged 70 to 79 with acute or convalescent COVID-19. The chain employs TRBV11-2 and TRBJ2-2; 8 nucleotides agree with TRBD1. This CDR3 is CASSPDRVAGELFF. CDR3 in DNA: TGTGCCAGCAGCCCGGACAGGGTAGCCGGGGAGCTGTTTTTT. Using reference TRBV11-2 and TRBJ2-2 for the parts outside the CDR3, the full variable domain is EAGVAQSPRYKIIEKRQSVAFWCNPISGHATLYWYQQILGQGPKLLIQFQNNGVVDDSQLPKDRFSAERLKGVDSTLKIQPAKLEDSAVYLCASSPDRVAGELFFGEGSRLTVL.